This entry lists 6 T cell receptor beta chains sequenced from one sample in a study of T cell repertoires in ileal Crohn's disease. Profiled with immunoSEQ multiplex PCR; TCRdb holds only in-frame clones, not every one. Among roughly 15,000 clones listed, under 90% were seen once. The sample taken for sequencing was ileal tissue. These receptors all come from an adult with Crohn's disease.

V usage is TRBV2 and J usage is TRBJ2-2, with a tentative D call TRBD1 (6 bases). The V gene's germline CDR1 is SNHLY and CDR2 FYNNEI. The CDR3 consists of 15 residues. Deletions cut 5 bases from V and 8 bases from J, with 18 bases between. CDR3 in amino acids: CASSTVRTAGGELFF. DNA for the CDR3: TGTGCCAGCAGTACAGTGAGGACAGCCGGTGGGGAGCTGTTTTTT.

V is TRBV6-6 and J is TRBJ2-7; TRBD2 is a possible D gene (6 bases). CDR1 and CDR2 from the germline V gene are MNHNY and SVGAGI (reference sequence). CDR3 length: 14 residues. The V end was cut by 6 bases, the J end by 5 bases, with 17 bases between. The CDR3 spells CASRLAGTDNEQYF. DNA for the CDR3: TGTGCCAGCAGACTAGCCGGGACGGATAACGAGCAGTACTTC.

The chain employs TRBV6-1 and TRBJ2-3; D might be TRBD1 (6 bases). Germline assignment: CDR1 MNHNS and CDR2 SASEGT. This CDR3 comprises 15 residues. V was cut by 3 bases and J by 5 bases, with 15 bases left in between. The CDR3: CASSEGALTGDTQYF. In nucleotides, the CDR3 is TGTGCCAGCAGTGAGGGGGCCCTGACGGGAGATACGCAGTATTTT.

The V and J genes are TRBV28 and TRBJ1-2; 8 nucleotides match TRBD1. V lost 6 bases and J lost 4; bases outside the gene matches: 10. The germline CDR1 and CDR2 sequences are MDHEN and SYDVKM. The CDR3 sequence is 15 residues long. Written as DNA, the CDR3 is TGTGCCAGCAGCCCCGGACAGGGAAATATCTATGGCTACACCTTC. It is translated as CASSPGQGNIYGYTF.

The rearrangement joins TRBV5-1 to TRBJ2-1; 7 bases align to TRBD2. CDR1 is SGHRS, CDR2 YFSETQ, per germline. The CDR3 extends over 13 amino acids. J gave up 3 bases and V 7 bases, and 4 bases lay outside the gene matches. This chain's CDR3 is CASGGDNYNEQFF. In DNA form, the CDR3 reads TGCGCCAGCGGGGGGGATAACTACAATGAGCAGTTCTTC.

The J gene is TRBJ2-5, the V gene TRBV5-1; 10 positions match TRBD1. The V gene end was trimmed by 4 bases and the J gene end by 4 bases; junction bases not matched to a gene: 7. This CDR3 spans 15 amino acids. Germline V CDR1 and CDR2: SGHRS, YFSETQ. The CDR3 reads CASSKGTGVAETQYF. Here the CDR3 DNA reads TGCGCCAGCAGCAAAGGGACAGGGGTGGCAGAGACCCAGTACTTC. Full variable domain (rest looked up from reference TRBV5-1 and TRBJ2-5): KAGVTQTPRYLIKTRGQQVTLSCSPISGHRSVSWYQQTPGQGLQFLFEYFSETQRNKGNFPGRFSGRQFSNSRSEMNVSTLELGDSALYLCASSKGTGVAETQYFGPGTRLLVL.